These 14 T cell receptor beta chains were sequenced from one sample in a study of T cells in localized non-small cell lung cancer. Produced via immunoSEQ multiplex PCR; TCRdb's table is partial and in-frame only. The repertoire holds 25,000 to 30,000 clones, 80% to 95% seen once, with roughly 30% in the top ten. This sample comprised peripheral blood, obtained before any cancer treatment. The receptors come from an older female donor with stage I lung adenocarcinoma.

The rearrangement uses TRBV6-1 and TRBJ2-7, with TRBD2 matching 8 bases. Germline CDR1 and CDR2: MNHNS and SASEGT. The CDR3 runs 13 residues. Losses at the gene ends were 1 base for V and 6 bases for J; bases not matched to a gene: 2. The CDR3 sequence: CASSEVSGAEQYF. The CDR3, as DNA: TGTGCCAGCAGTGAAGTTAGCGGGGCCGAGCAGTACTTC.

The chain joins TRBV28 to TRBJ2-5; D not resolved. V dropped 4 bases and J dropped 8 bases, with 14 bases sitting between them. This CDR3 spans 13 amino acids. Per the germline V gene, CDR1 is MDHEN and CDR2 is SYDVKM. The CDR3 loop is CASSSPTRPTQYF. CDR3 nucleotides: TGTGCCAGCAGTTCCCCGACCCGGCCAACCCAGTACTTC. The complete variable domain, with remaining parts taken from reference TRBV28 and TRBJ2-5, reads DVKVTQSSRYLVKRTGEKVFLECVQDMDHENMFWYRQDPGLGLRLIYFSYDVKMKEKGDIPEGYSVSREKKERFSLILESASTNQTSMYLCASSSPTRPTQYFGPGTRLLVL.

The rearrangement uses TRBV5-1 and TRBJ2-2; TRBD2 aligns across 13 bases. This CDR3 spans 14 amino acids. After removal of 7 bases from V and 6 bases from J, the junction contained 3 bases not matched to a gene. Germline CDR1 reads SGHRS; CDR2 reads YFSETQ. The CDR3 DNA follows: TGCGCCAGCGTGGGACTAGCGGGACCCGGGGAGCTGTTTTTT. Translation gives CASVGLAGPGELFF.

The rearrangement joins TRBV5-1 to TRBJ1-4; 9 nucleotides line up with TRBD1. Germline assignment: CDR1 SGHRS and CDR2 YFSETQ. V lost 4 bases to trimming and J lost 7 bases; unmatched junction nucleotides: 11. The CDR3 loop spans 16 amino acids. The CDR3 sequence: CASSEVTGGSGEKLFF. For the CDR3, the DNA is TGCGCCAGCAGCGAAGTAACAGGGGGCTCCGGTGAAAAACTGTTTTTT.

This chain joins TRBV7-8 and TRBJ2-5; D assignment may be TRBD1 or TRBD2 (5 bases each). The CDR3 totals 16 residues. Germline lookup yields CDR1 SGHVS and CDR2 FQNEAQ. V lost 5 bases and J lost 3, with 19 bases in between. The CDR3 here is CASSARGARLKETQYF. DNA for the CDR3: TGTGCCAGCAGCGCCCGAGGGGCGCGCCTCAAAGAGACCCAGTACTTC.

This chain uses TRBV5-4 with TRBJ1-5; 8 bases match TRBD1. CDR3 length equals 14 residues. Germline CDR1 SGHNT, CDR2 YYREEE (reference sequence). The junction had 0 bases not matched to a gene; V was cut back by 0 bases and J by 4 bases. The CDR3 DNA sequence: TGTGCCAGCAGCTTGGACAGGGGGAATCAGCCCCAGCATTTT. This translates into CASSLDRGNQPQHF. Variable domain in full (rest from reference TRBV5-4 and TRBJ1-5): ETGVTQSPTHLIKTRGQQVTLRCSSQSGHNTVSWYQQALGQGPQFIFQYYREEENGRGNFPPRFSGLQFPNYSSELNVNALELDDSALYLCASSLDRGNQPQHFGDGTRLSIL.

This chain connects TRBV6-5 to TRBJ1-1; 7 bases align to TRBD1. Unmatched junction bases numbered 4, after V lost 6 bases and J lost 0 bases. Germline-derived CDR1 and CDR2 are MNHEY and SVGAGI. This CDR3 spans 14 amino acids. For the CDR3, the DNA is TGTGCCAGCAGAAATAGGGGGCTGAACACTGAAGCTTTCTTT. It translates to CASRNRGLNTEAFF.

Turning to this clone: Compared with germline, one end of the junction differs, possibly owing to a read error. CDR3 nucleotide sequence: TGCGCCAGCAGACGTAGGGAGTTCGGGACCCAGCACTTC. Protein sequence: CASRRREFGTQHF. The chain recombines TRBV4-1 with TRBJ2-5; D is tentatively TRBD1 or TRBD2 (5 bases each). The CDR3 totals 13 residues. The V gene's germline CDR1 is MGHRA and CDR2 YSYEKL.

V and J are TRBV6-1 and TRBJ1-1; D is unclear. Germline CDR1 is MNHNS and CDR2 is SASEGT. The CDR3 is made up of 14 amino acids. Trimming pared 4 bases from V and 7 bases from J, leaving 16 bases between. CDR3 region: CASSVLGGQIEAFF. The CDR3 DNA reads as TGTGCCAGCAGTGTACTAGGAGGGCAGATTGAAGCTTTCTTT.

V is TRBV6-1 and J is TRBJ1-1, with D tentatively TRBD1 (5 bases). The CDR3 consists of 13 residues. Germline values: CDR1 MNHNS, CDR2 SASEGT. Trimming left V 10 bases short and J 4 bases short, with 16 bases between. CDR3 region: CATATDPSTEAFF. The CDR3 DNA follows: TGTGCCACCGCGACAGACCCGAGCACTGAAGCTTTCTTT.

The CDR3 reads CASGTIGTDTQYF. In DNA, the CDR3 is TGTGCCAGTGGGACGATCGGTACAGATACGCAGTATTTT. The J gene is TRBJ2-3, the V gene TRBV19; D tentatively fits TRBD1 or TRBD2 (5 bases each). CDR3 size: 13 residues. The germline CDR1 and CDR2 sequences are LNHDA and SQIVND (reference sequence). The ends were cut back, 8 bases at V and 3 bases at J, with 12 bases in the middle.

V usage is TRBV5-1 and J usage is TRBJ2-2; D perhaps matches TRBD2 (5 bases). V was pared by 2 bases and J by 1 base, with 12 bases between. Germline CDR1 and CDR2: SGHRS and YFSETQ. CDR3 length equals 16 residues. The CDR3 region is CASSFVRSGNTGELFF. CDR3 DNA sequence: TGCGCCAGCAGCTTCGTAAGGAGCGGGAACACCGGGGAGCTGTTTTTT.

The chain combines TRBV9 with TRBJ1-2, with TRBD1 identical over 10 bases. This CDR3 comprises 15 residues. Trimming cost V 0 bases and J 2 bases; bases outside gene matches: 1. Germline CDR1 SGDLS, CDR2 YYNGEE. The CDR3 DNA reads as TGTGCCAGCAGCGTAGGGACAGGGGGAAACTATGGCTACACCTTC. As protein: CASSVGTGGNYGYTF.

This clone has only a few counts. The gene calls are TRBV12-5 and TRBJ2-3; 10 nucleotides line up with TRBD2. J was trimmed by 3 bases and V by 2 bases; bases with no gene match: 5. The germline V gene has CDR1 LGHNT and CDR2 FRNRAP. This CDR3 region has 16 residues. CDR3 DNA sequence: TGTGCTAGTGGTTTGATAGCGGGAGGCATGACAGATACGCAGTATTTT. Amino acids: CASGLIAGGMTDTQYF. The full variable domain, completed using reference TRBV12-5 and TRBJ2-3, is DARVTQTPRHKVTEMGQEVTMRCQPILGHNTVFWYRQTMMQGLELLAYFRNRAPLDDSGMPKDRFSAEMPDATLATLKIQPSEPRDSAVYFCASGLIAGGMTDTQYFGPGTRLTVL.